The 5 T cell receptor beta chains below all came from one sample that was sequenced in a study of identical twins. Each CDR3 protein gets one entry after TCRdb re-called the 5' RACE reads with MiXCR. The table shows just over 500,000 distinct CDR3 sequences, with roughly 21% occurring only once. The data also belong to a second study, concerning T cells expressing NK-cell markers.

The sequenced material came from CD4+ T cells sorted from blood. The receptors derive from a woman aged 18-29 years in good health.

This clonotype was observed a handful of times. The rearrangement joins TRBV12-3 or TRBV12-4 to TRBJ1-6; no clear D gene. The CDR3 consists of 12 residues. V was trimmed by 4 bases and J by 9 bases, leaving 7 bases between them. DNA for the CDR3: TGTGCCAGCAGTTCCAGCCTTTCACCCCTCCACTTT. Translating gives CASSSSLSPLHF.

This clonotype was observed a handful of times. The chain recombines TRBV19 with TRBJ2-1; tentative D call: TRBD1 (6 bases). The CDR3 loop spans 12 amino acids. The V gene lost 9 bases and the J gene lost 2 bases, with 8 bases spanning the gap. Germline lookup yields CDR1 LNHDA and CDR2 SQIVND (reference sequence). In DNA, the CDR3 is TGTGCCAGCAGACAGGCCTACAATGAGCAGTTCTTC. This sequence encodes CASRQAYNEQFF.

The V and J genes are TRBV6-1 and TRBJ2-1; D might be TRBD2 (5 bases). The CDR3 is 13 amino acids. V lost 9 bases and J lost 2, with 11 bases in between. Germline V CDR1 and CDR2: MNHNS, SASEGT. The CDR3 DNA sequence: TGTGCCAGTAAAGCGGCCCCCTACAATGAGCAGTTCTTC. This translates into CASKAAPYNEQFF.

Only a few counts were recorded for this clonotype. CDR3 amino acids: CASSSHLAGGRSYNEQFF. CDR3 DNA sequence: TGTGCCAGCAGTTCTCATCTAGCGGGAGGCCGCTCCTACAATGAGCAGTTCTTC. The J gene is TRBJ2-1, the V gene TRBV6-8, with 11 bases aligning to TRBD2. Per germline, CDR1 MNHGY and CDR2 SAAAGT. The CDR3 extends over 18 amino acids. The J segment lost 0 bases and the V segment lost 4 bases, leaving 8 bases of the junction unmatched.

The chain recombines TRBV12-3 or TRBV12-4 with TRBJ2-5, with D perhaps given as TRBD1 or TRBD2 (5 bases each). The CDR3 extends over 18 amino acids. Trimming pared 3 bases from V and 5 bases from J, leaving 25 bases between. The CDR3 sequence is CASSFRAQRAGTSETQYF. For the CDR3, the DNA is TGTGCCAGCAGTTTCCGGGCCCAAAGGGCAGGGACGTCGGAGACCCAGTACTTC.